Below are 26 T cell receptor beta chains sequenced from a single sample in a study of human T cells and chemical hapten exposure. TCRdb redid the calling of the RACE reads with MiXCR, one entry per CDR3 protein. The data hold 150,000 to 200,000 distinct CDR3 sequences, with roughly 15% observed a single time. Time point indicated: patch test 1, 2 weeks after DPC sensitization. Treatment in this sample: therapeutic diphenylcyclopropenone sensitization with weekly scalp DPC. The input for sequencing was whole blood, taken in connection with sensitization to the hapten diphenylcyclopropenone (DPC). The receptor set was obtained from a woman aged 25 to 45 with alopecia areata. Some clones in this sample may be carry-over from other donors' samples.

This clonotype was counted a few times. The chain uses TRBV13 and TRBJ1-2, with 9 bases identical to TRBD1. Germline lookup yields CDR1 PRHDT and CDR2 FYEKMQ (reference sequence). The CDR3 has 17 residues. V shed 1 base, J shed 3 bases, and the junction held 9 bases outside the gene matches. CDR3 nucleotides: TGTGCCAGCAGCTTAGTGTTGAGGACAGGGGCGGACTATGGCTACACCTTC. Its translation: CASSLVLRTGADYGYTF.

There are many counts of this clonotype. The J gene is TRBJ2-3, the V gene TRBV6-1, with D possibly TRBD1 on 5 matching bases. The V and J ends lost 4 bases and 0 bases respectively, with 11 bases between them. The CDR3 sequence is 15 residues long. Germline V gene lookup returns CDR1 MNHNS and CDR2 SASEGT. CDR3 amino acids: CASSAQDSSTDTQYF. The CDR3 DNA reads TGTGCCAGCAGTGCACAGGATAGTAGCACAGATACGCAGTATTTT.

This clonotype was observed at least ten times. The V and J genes are TRBV7-2 and TRBJ1-4; no reliable D call. Deletions cut 5 bases from V and 8 bases from J, with 21 bases between. The CDR3 runs 16 residues. Germline V gives CDR1 SGHTA, CDR2 FQGNSA. The CDR3 nucleotides are TGTGCCAGCAGCCCCGAAGGGCAGGTCCCTGGGGAAAAACTGTTTTTT. This codes for CASSPEGQVPGEKLFF.

This clonotype was detected only a few times. The chain joins TRBV20-1 to TRBJ2-5, with 14 bases that match TRBD2. V shed 3 bases and J 2 bases; nucleotides not matched to a gene: 5. The CDR3 spans 16 residues. The V gene's germline CDR1 is DFQATT and CDR2 SNEGSKA (reference sequence). In nucleotides, the CDR3 is TGCAGTGCTAGCGGGACTAGCGGGAGAGAGCAAGAGACCCAGTACTTC. Translating it yields CSASGTSGREQETQYF.

The genes are TRBV24-1 and TRBJ2-1; possible D gene TRBD1, 6 bases. With 5 bases removed from V and 6 bases from J, the gap between germline ends came to 16 bases. Looked up from germline, CDR1 is KGHDR and CDR2 is SFDVKD. This CDR3 has 15 amino acids. The CDR3 DNA is TGTGCCACCAGTGTTCCGGGACAAGGCCCCAATGAGCAGTTCTTC. Protein sequence: CATSVPGQGPNEQFF.

This chain connects TRBV28 to TRBJ1-1, with 11 bases matching TRBD1. V dropped 6 bases and J dropped 7; count of bases not matched to a gene: 10. This CDR3 has 15 residues. From germline, CDR1 is MDHEN and CDR2 SYDVKM. The CDR3 loop is CASRIPGTGGIEAFF. The CDR3 DNA reads as TGTGCCAGCAGAATTCCTGGGACAGGGGGTATTGAAGCTTTCTTT.

The gene calls are TRBV20-1 and TRBJ2-5; 13 nucleotides align to TRBD2. CDR1 and CDR2 (germline): DFQATT, SNEGSKA (reference sequence). V dropped 3 bases and J dropped 5; count of bases not matched to a gene: 3. The CDR3 extends over 14 amino acids. The CDR3 bases are TGCAGTGCTAGTCTGACTAGCGGGGGGGAGACCCAGTACTTC. Its protein product is CSASLTSGGETQYF.

This chain links TRBV3-1 with TRBJ2-3, with D unclear. Trimming stripped 3 bases from V and 1 base from J, with 8 bases between. Looked up from germline, CDR1 is LGHDT and CDR2 is YNNKEL (reference sequence). This CDR3 has 14 residues. CDR3 DNA sequence: TGTGCCAGCAGCCACGGCTTGGGCACAGATACGCAGTATTTT. It codes for CASSHGLGTDTQYF.

This clonotype was seen more than once but under ten times. The chain couples TRBV5-5 to TRBJ1-2, with TRBD1 matching over 8 bases. In germline, CDR1 is SGHKS, CDR2 YYEKEE (reference sequence). CDR3 length: 13 residues. V lost 4 bases to trimming and J lost 7 bases; unmatched junction nucleotides: 6. The CDR3 sequence: CASSPADRAGYTF. DNA of the CDR3: TGTGCCAGCAGCCCCGCGGACAGGGCTGGCTACACCTTC.

This sequence joins TRBV28 and TRBJ2-3; D may be TRBD2 (6 bases). The CDR3 covers 14 residues. Germline V CDR1 and CDR2: MDHEN, SYDVKM. Deletions cut 10 bases from V and 0 bases from J, with 14 bases between. CDR3 in DNA: TGTGCCATCAATAGCGGAGCTAGCACAGATACGCAGTATTTT. Protein product: CAINSGASTDTQYF. The full variable domain, completed using reference TRBV28 and TRBJ2-3, is DVKVTQSSRYLVKRTGEKVFLECVQDMDHENMFWYRQDPGLGLRLIYFSYDVKMKEKGDIPEGYSVSREKKERFSLILESASTNQTSMYLCAINSGASTDTQYFGPGTRLTVL.

The J gene is TRBJ1-4, the V gene TRBV7-2, with D possibly TRBD1 on 5 matching bases. Germline V lookup: CDR1 SGHTA, CDR2 FQGNSA. The V gene lost 6 bases and the J gene lost 5 bases, with 16 bases spanning the gap. The CDR3 runs to 15 residues. The CDR3: CASSPGAAINEKLFF. For the CDR3, the DNA is TGTGCCAGCAGTCCTGGGGCTGCCATCAATGAAAAACTGTTTTTT.

The chain combines TRBV5-1 with TRBJ1-1, with D possibly TRBD1 on 6 matching bases. This CDR3 has 14 residues. Germline lookup yields CDR1 SGHRS and CDR2 YFSETQ. Between the trimmed V and J ends, which lost 1 base and 5 bases, there was a span of 12 bases. The CDR3 region is CASSLTGLGTEAFF. In nucleotides, the CDR3 is TGCGCCAGCAGCTTGACAGGGTTAGGGACTGAAGCTTTCTTT. The complete variable domain, with remaining parts taken from reference TRBV5-1 and TRBJ1-1, reads KAGVTQTPRYLIKTRGQQVTLSCSPISGHRSVSWYQQTPGQGLQFLFEYFSETQRNKGNFPGRFSGRQFSNSRSEMNVSTLELGDSALYLCASSLTGLGTEAFFGQGTRLTVV.

This clonotype was seen a few times. The chain joins TRBV28 to TRBJ2-1, with D perhaps TRBD1 (5 bases). The V gene lost 7 bases and the J gene lost 6 bases, with 16 bases spanning the gap. The CDR3 extends over 14 amino acids. CDR1 and CDR2 (germline): MDHEN, SYDVKM. The DNA of the CDR3 is TGTGCCAGCACCTCAGGCCTAGGGGTCAATGAGCAGTTCTTC. This translates into CASTSGLGVNEQFF.

The chain joins TRBV5-1 to TRBJ2-3, with D hard to call. V lost 0 bases to trimming and J lost 5 bases, with 10 bases between them. The germline gives CDR1 SGHRS, CDR2 YFSETQ. The CDR3 length is 14 residues. This CDR3 is CASSLDLRLDTQYF. The CDR3 region has the DNA TGCGCCAGCAGCTTGGATCTACGGTTAGATACGCAGTATTTT.

The CDR3 nucleotides are TGTGCCAGCAGTTTACGAGGGGGTTTGGACTATGGCTACACCTTC. Amino acid sequence: CASSLRGGLDYGYTF. The chain employs TRBV6-2 or TRBV6-3 and TRBJ1-2; a possible D gene is TRBD1 (6 bases). The V and J ends lost 4 bases and 3 bases respectively, with 15 bases between them. Germline CDR1 reads MNHEY; CDR2 reads SVGEGT. The CDR3 has 15 amino acids.

This clonotype was picked up a small number of times. The rearrangement uses TRBV30 and TRBJ2-1; a weak D match, TRBD2 (6 bases). In germline, CDR1 is GTSNPN, CDR2 SVGIG (reference sequence). CDR3 length equals 13 residues. Trimming pared 3 bases from V and 8 bases from J, leaving 14 bases between. CDR3 in DNA: TGTGCCTGGAGCGGAGGGTTGGATCATGAGCAGTTCTTC. Protein: CAWSGGLDHEQFF.

V is TRBV11-2 and J is TRBJ2-3; D uncertain. V was clipped by 5 bases and J by 4 bases, with 10 bases between them. Germline V gene sequence: CDR1 SGHAT, CDR2 FQNNGV. The CDR3 contains 13 residues. The CDR3 nucleotides are TGTGCCAGCAGCCCCGAACCTCCAGATACGCAGTATTTT. Translated, it gives CASSPEPPDTQYF.

V gene TRBV2 combines with J gene TRBJ2-5, with D uncertain. The CDR3 has 13 amino acids. CDR1 and CDR2 (germline): SNHLY, FYNNEI. The V end lost 7 bases, the J end lost 0 bases, and 9 bases lay between the germline ends. As DNA, the CDR3 is TGTGCCAGCATCTTGGCGGACCAAGAGACCCAGTACTTC. It translates to CASILADQETQYF.

This clonotype was picked up a small number of times. This sequence joins TRBV12-3 or TRBV12-4 and TRBJ2-5; TRBD2 might be the D (6 bases). V lost 3 bases and J 5 bases, leaving 10 bases between the germline ends. CDR3 length: 13 residues. The CDR3 nucleotides read TGTGCCAGCAGTTTCGCGGGGACGGAGACCCAGTACTTC. Its protein product is CASSFAGTETQYF.

The J gene is TRBJ1-5, the V gene TRBV28, with 11 bases that match TRBD1. Per the germline V gene, CDR1 is MDHEN and CDR2 is SYDVKM. The CDR3 covers 16 residues. J gave up 6 bases and V 6 bases, and 10 bases lay outside the gene matches. CDR3 nucleotides: TGTGCCAGCAGAAGGACAGGGGGCCAGGGAGGTCAGCCCCAGCATTTT. Residues: CASRRTGGQGGQPQHF.

V and J are TRBV29-1 and TRBJ2-7, with TRBD1 as a possible D gene (6 bases). The germline V gene has CDR1 SQVTM and CDR2 ANQGSEA. The CDR3 covers 15 residues. The V end lost 1 base, the J end lost 1 base, and 14 bases lay between the germline ends. CDR3 in DNA: TGCAGCGTTGAAGCCGGGACAATTTGGTCCTACGAGCAGTACTTC. It encodes CSVEAGTIWSYEQYF.

The chain joins TRBV23-1 to TRBJ2-1, with TRBD2 matching over 7 bases. TRBV23-1 is assigned to the ORF class and has an uncertain function. Trimming at V came to 10 bases and at J to 8 bases, leaving 17 bases not matched to a gene. CDR3 length equals 15 residues. CDR3 loop: CAIHVRREGHHEQFF. DNA of the CDR3: TGCGCCATCCACGTAAGGAGGGAGGGTCACCATGAGCAGTTCTTC.

The rearrangement links TRBV2 to TRBJ2-1; TRBD2 aligns across 15 bases. Trimming removed 5 bases from V and 2 bases from J; junction bases left unmatched: 10. The CDR3 spans 19 residues. Germline values: CDR1 SNHLY, CDR2 FYNNEI. CDR3 amino acids: CASSTPGLAGGAPYNEQFF. CDR3 DNA sequence: TGTGCCAGCAGTACCCCGGGACTAGCGGGAGGTGCCCCCTACAATGAGCAGTTCTTC.

This clonotype occurred a few times. The V and J genes are TRBV7-2 and TRBJ2-4; 9 nucleotides line up with TRBD1. The CDR3 runs to 15 residues. J was trimmed by 3 bases and V by 5 bases; bases with no gene match: 5. Germline V gives CDR1 SGHTA, CDR2 FQGNSA. For the CDR3, the DNA is TGTGCCAGCAGCACACAGACAGGGGGCAAAAACATTCAGTACTTC. It encodes CASSTQTGGKNIQYF. Supplemented by reference TRBV7-2 and TRBJ2-4, the full variable domain reads GAGVSQSPSNKVTEKGKDVELRCDPISGHTALYWYRQSLGQGLEFLIYFQGNSAPDKSGLPSDRFSAERTGGSVSTLTIQRTQQEDSAVYLCASSTQTGGKNIQYFGAGTRLSVL.

J is TRBJ2-3 and V is TRBV27, with 8 bases lining up with TRBD1. The CDR3 length is 17 residues. Looked up from germline, CDR1 is MNHEY and CDR2 is SMNVEV (reference sequence). J was trimmed by 2 bases and V by 7 bases; bases with no gene match: 14. CDR3 sequence reads: CASTLLTGQGATDTQYF. The CDR3 nucleotides are TGTGCCAGCACTCTCCTAACAGGGCAGGGGGCCACAGATACGCAGTATTTT.

The V and J genes are TRBV7-9 and TRBJ1-4, with D unclear. The CDR3 sequence is 15 residues long. In germline, CDR1 is SEHNR, CDR2 FQNEAQ (reference sequence). Trimming pared 6 bases from V and 0 bases from J, leaving 11 bases between. The CDR3 loop reads CASSLKTSTNEKLFF. CDR3 DNA: TGTGCCAGCAGTTTAAAAACATCAACTAATGAAAAACTGTTTTTT.